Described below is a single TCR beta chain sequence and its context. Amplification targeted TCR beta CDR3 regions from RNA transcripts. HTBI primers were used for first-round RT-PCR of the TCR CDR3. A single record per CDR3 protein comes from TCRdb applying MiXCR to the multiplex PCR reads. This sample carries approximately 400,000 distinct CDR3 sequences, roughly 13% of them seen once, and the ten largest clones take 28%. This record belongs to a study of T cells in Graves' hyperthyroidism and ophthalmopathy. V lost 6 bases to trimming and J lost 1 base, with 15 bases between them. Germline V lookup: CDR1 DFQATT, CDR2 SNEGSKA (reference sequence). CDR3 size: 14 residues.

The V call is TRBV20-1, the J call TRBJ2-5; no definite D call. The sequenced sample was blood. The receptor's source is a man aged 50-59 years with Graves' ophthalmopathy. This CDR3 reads CSAKESNSQETQYF. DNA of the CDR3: TGCAGTGCCAAGGAATCCAACAGCCAAGAGACCCAGTACTTC.